These 8 T cell receptor beta chains share one sample of origin, sequenced in a study of shared T cell receptors in the human thymus (dated by TCRdb to about 2021). The library was produced with the immunoSEQ multiplex PCR assay. What TCRdb holds here is the immuneACCESS table cut down to in-frame rearrangements. Part of the clones is not present; checked against another copy, under half of the missing clones reflect an unresolved V gene, and the others are unexplained. The sample data list 630,000 or so clones, and approximately 89% of these were observed just once. 0.0094% of the sample comes from the top ten. This same sample was also part of a study on human thymus T cells.

Sequenced sample: thymocytes. These TCRs come from a boy under three years old with a congenital heart defect. Donor details come from another sample of the same person, matched by shared clones.

The chain recombines TRBV5-1 with TRBJ2-5; 12 bases map to TRBD1. Germline lookup yields CDR1 SGHRS and CDR2 YFSETQ. Unmatched junction bases numbered 8, after V lost 0 bases and J lost 5 bases. The CDR3 contains 17 residues. CDR3 sequence: CASSLEKGQGAAETQYF. In DNA, the CDR3 is TGCGCCAGCAGCTTGGAAAAGGGACAGGGGGCGGCGGAGACCCAGTACTTC.

The chain combines TRBV7-8 with TRBJ2-5; 8 bases fit TRBD2. CDR1 is SGHVS and CDR2 is FQNEAQ in the germline V gene. The ends lost 5 bases at V and 3 bases at J; junction bases unmatched: 5. CDR3 length equals 14 residues. CDR3 sequence reads: CASSPGTREETQYF. DNA for the CDR3: TGTGCCAGCAGCCCCGGGACTAGGGAAGAGACCCAGTACTTC. Supplemented by reference TRBV7-8 and TRBJ2-5, the full variable domain reads GAGVSQSPRYKVAKRGQDVALRCDPISGHVSLFWYQQALGQGPEFLTYFQNEAQLDKSGLPSDRFFAERPEGSVSTLKIQRTQQEDSAVYLCASSPGTREETQYFGPGTRLLVL.

The rearrangement uses TRBV4-3 and TRBJ2-7, with 7 bases aligning to TRBD1. V dropped 1 base and J dropped 9; count of bases not matched to a gene: 9. The germline CDR1 and CDR2 sequences are LGHNA and YSLEER. The CDR3 extends over 14 amino acids. CDR3 amino acids: CASSQVPGQLGQYF. The CDR3 nucleotides read TGCGCCAGCAGCCAAGTCCCGGGACAGTTGGGGCAGTACTTC.

This chain joins TRBV2 and TRBJ1-2; TRBD1 is a possible D gene (5 bases). Germline CDR1 and CDR2: SNHLY and FYNNEI. Trimming removed 3 bases from V and 11 bases from J, with 16 bases in between. The CDR3 spans 13 residues. CDR3 sequence reads: CASSEGGAKGYTF. The CDR3 DNA follows: TGTGCCAGCAGTGAGGGAGGGGCTAAGGGGTACACCTTC.

The V call is TRBV5-1, the J call TRBJ2-7, with 7 nucleotides matching TRBD1. The CDR3 spans 16 residues. Germline lookup yields CDR1 SGHRS and CDR2 YFSETQ. Trimming took 2 bases from V and 0 from J; bases not matched to a gene: 8. Here the CDR3 reads CASSLIHRGTSYEQYF. As DNA, the CDR3 is TGCGCCAGCAGCTTAATACACAGGGGAACCTCCTACGAGCAGTACTTC.

The J gene is TRBJ2-7, the V gene TRBV7-6; D is unresolved. Germline V gene sequence: CDR1 SGHVS, CDR2 FNYEAQ. V was clipped by 6 bases and J by 0 bases, with 15 bases between them. The CDR3 runs 15 residues. The CDR3 DNA sequence: TGTGCCAGCAGTCCCCGACACGTCAGCTCCTACGAGCAGTACTTC. It codes for CASSPRHVSSYEQYF.

A note on this clone: The junction departs from germline at one end; a sequencing error may be responsible. Other nucleotide sequences from this sample produce the same CDR3. This chain links TRBV5-6 with TRBJ1-1, with 7 bases that match TRBD1. The CDR3 is 12 amino acids. Per the germline V gene, CDR1 is SGHDT and CDR2 is YYEEEE. CDR3 sequence (DNA): TGTGCCAGCAGCCTACAGGGGACTGAGGCTTTCTTT. It codes for CASSLQGTEAFF.

The chain joins TRBV19 to TRBJ2-1; 9 bases match TRBD1. The V gene's germline CDR1 is LNHDA and CDR2 SQIVND (reference sequence). The CDR3 sequence is 16 residues long. Trimming at V came to 5 bases and at J to 4 bases, leaving 9 bases not matched to a gene. CDR3 in DNA: TGTGCCAGTAGTCCTTCAACAGGGGGCGTGTACAATGAGCAGTTCTTC. It specifies CASSPSTGGVYNEQFF.